A single sample gave rise to the 8 T cell receptor beta chains below, sequenced in a study of T cells in women clearing cervical HPV infection. Only in-frame clones appear in the TCRdb table, and some are missing; sequencing was by immunoSEQ multiplex PCR. The specimen's table records approximately 12,000 clones. The sample comprised blood buffy coat. The receptors shown here come from a woman aged 18 to 75 with a cervical HPV16 infection that either progressed to CIN3+ or cleared (not recorded which).

About this clone itself: The missing CDR3 end, 3 residues past where the read stops, is filled in from the germline J gene. The V gene is TRBV15, the J gene TRBJ2-7; maybe TRBD1 (6 bases). The CDR3 runs to 13 residues. With 3 bases removed from V and 4 bases from J, the gap between germline ends came to 10 bases. The germline V gene has CDR1 LNHNV and CDR2 YYDKDF (reference sequence). The CDR3 here is CATSRGGQYEQYF. CDR3 DNA, as far as it was read: TGTGCCACCAGCAGGGGCGGACAGTACGAG.

Concerning this clone itself: Coverage ceases 3 residues before the CDR3 finishes, and the germline J gene fills in the end. V usage is TRBV6-2 or TRBV6-3 and J usage is TRBJ2-3; D is possibly TRBD1 or TRBD2 (5 bases each). CDR3 length: 15 amino acids. Germline V gene sequence: CDR1 MNHEY, CDR2 SVGEGT. CDR3 residues: CASSYLTARGETQYF. The DNA read from the CDR3 is TGTGCCAGCAGTTACCTGACCGCAAGGGGAGAGACG.

Its frequency marks this clone as medium-sized. The read gets to within 3 residues of the CDR3 end, and the germline J gene fills in the rest. The chain has TRBV7-2 and TRBJ1-4, with D possibly matching TRBD1 (6 bases). Looked up from germline, CDR1 is SGHTA and CDR2 is FQGNSA. CDR3 length: 14 residues. The ends were cut back, 3 bases at V and 7 bases at J, with 12 bases in the middle. Incomplete CDR3 DNA: TGTGCCAGCAGCTTGGCGGGAGGGGGTGAAAAA. This encodes CASSLAGGGEK. The whole CDR3 protein is CASSLAGGGEKLFF.

The CDR3 sequence: CSAVQGGQPQYF. The sequenced CDR3 bases are TGCAGTGCGGTACAGGGCGGCCAGCCG. The rearrangement joins TRBV20-1 to TRBJ2-3; D possibly corresponds to TRBD1 (6 bases). The DNA ends 3 residues before the CDR3 does, and the rest of the CDR3 is filled in from the germline J gene. The CDR3 is 12 residues long. The germline gives CDR1 DFQATT, CDR2 SNEGSKA (reference sequence).

Comment on this clone: The read finishes 3 residues shy of the CDR3 end, and the germline J gene is used to complete it. The chain recombines TRBV11-3 with TRBJ2-3; D might be TRBD1 (6 bases). The V end lost 4 bases, the J end lost 3 bases, and 8 bases lay between the germline ends. The CDR3 loop spans 13 amino acids. The germline V gene has CDR1 SGHNT and CDR2 YENEEA. CDR3 bases read: TGTGCCAGCAGCTCTCAGGGGACAGATACG. Its translation: CASSSQGTDT. The complete CDR3 sequence is CASSSQGTDTQYF.

In the case of this clone: The read falls 3 residues short of the CDR3 end, and the missing part is taken from the germline J gene. The chain joins TRBV2 to TRBJ2-3; 9 positions match TRBD1. The germline V gene encodes CDR1 SNHLY and CDR2 FYNNEI. CDR3 length equals 15 residues. The covered CDR3 bases are TGTGCCAGCAGTGAGGGCACAGGGGGCTCCGTCTCG. Its translation: CASSEGTGGSVS. The whole CDR3 sequence is CASSEGTGGSVSQYF.

According to its frequency, this clone is medium-sized. The read comes to an end 3 residues before the CDR3 does, leaving the germline J gene to fill in the end. The chain is built from TRBV5-1 and TRBJ2-4, with 7 bases identical to TRBD2. V lost 3 bases to trimming and J lost 1 base; unmatched junction nucleotides: 4. There are 15 residues in the CDR3. Germline assignment: CDR1 SGHRS and CDR2 YFSETQ. CDR3 sequence: CASSWGGEAKNIQYF. The sequenced CDR3 bases are TGCGCCAGCAGCTGGGGGGGGGAGGCCAAAAACATT. Complete variable domain (other parts from reference TRBV5-1 and TRBJ2-4): KAGVTQTPRYLIKTRGQQVTLSCSPISGHRSVSWYQQTPGQGLQFLFEYFSETQRNKGNFPGRFSGRQFSNSRSEMNVSTLELGDSALYLCASSWGGEAKNIQYFGAGTRLSVL.

Regarding this clone: The germline gene is not matched at one end of the junction; a read error may be the cause. The sequence runs out 3 residues before the end of the CDR3; the remainder is reconstructed from the germline J gene. The J gene is TRBJ2-5, the V gene TRBV4-1; 7 bases agree with TRBD1. This CDR3 contains 16 residues. Germline CDR1 is MGHRA and CDR2 is YSYEKL. The CDR3 bases that were read are TGCACCAGCAGCCAAAAAGAGACAGGGATCCAAGAGACC. Amino acid sequence: CTSSQKETGIQET. In full, the CDR3 is CTSSQKETGIQETQYF.